What follows is one T cell receptor beta chain and its context. No antigen is known for it. Stated time point: baseline, week 1 (first vaccination visit). Noted treatment: pre-vaccination baseline after standard-of-care therapy. The CDR3 totals 14 residues. Germline V gives CDR1 SQVTM, CDR2 ANQGSEA. Trimming stripped 6 bases from V and 2 bases from J, with 15 bases between. This record comes from a study of a mutant IDH1 vaccine in newly diagnosed glioma. On the study more broadly: Treated patients were approximately 60% male, approximately 40% female, mean age about 41 years. Pretreatment consisted of radiotherapy, temozolomide, or both, with most receiving both. Regarding the study as a whole: The study observed vaccine-induced immune responses in 85% to 95% of patients. Pseudoprogression showed no apparent link to changes in top peripheral T cell clonotypes.

Profiling relied on immunoSEQ multiplex PCR, and the TCRdb table lists in-frame clones only, not all of them. Counted here are about 34,000 clones, approximately 80% occurring once; the ten biggest clones make up roughly 9%. The chain combines TRBV29-1 with TRBJ2-3; possibly TRBD1 for D (6 bases). The source material was peripheral blood mononuclear cells (PBMCs), sampled from a glioma patient treated with radiotherapy, temozolomide or both. The source of this sequence is a man aged 45-65 years with glioma. Some clones in this sample may be carry-over from other donors' samples. The CDR3 DNA reads TGCAGCGTGACAGGCCCCGGGGACACAGATACGCAGTATTTT. Amino acid sequence: CSVTGPGDTDTQYF.